This passage covers 7 T cell receptor beta chains from one sample sequenced in a study of OX40 agonist ivuxolimab in advanced cancers. Sequenced by immunoSEQ multiplex PCR; TCRdb stores in-frame clones only, minus some. Of around 26,000 clones in the sample, about 90% were seen once. Sample: CD4+ or CD8+ T cells sorted from blood, taken in a trial of the OX40 agonist ivuxolimab. These receptor sequences come from an adult with an advanced solid tumor such as melanoma, head and neck, liver or kidney cancer.

V and J are TRBV7-2 and TRBJ2-2, with 7 bases aligning to TRBD1. Germline CDR1 SGHTA, CDR2 FQGNSA. V lost 6 bases to trimming and J lost 0 bases; unmatched junction nucleotides: 7. This CDR3 has 16 residues. As DNA, the CDR3 is TGTGCCAGCAGGACACGACAGGGAACGAACACCGGGGAGCTGTTTTTT. It yields the protein CASRTRQGTNTGELFF.

About this clone itself: In the same sample, other DNA sequences code for this CDR3. The chain has TRBV27 and TRBJ2-2, with no clear D. The CDR3 consists of 14 residues. CDR1 is MNHEY, CDR2 SMNVEV, per germline (reference sequence). The V end was cut by 9 bases, the J end by 3 bases, with 14 bases between. This CDR3 reads CASHSGLDTGELFF. The CDR3 region has the DNA TGTGCCAGTCACTCGGGTCTGGACACCGGGGAGCTGTTTTTT.

The chain combines TRBV7-8 with TRBJ2-1; D tentatively reads TRBD1 or TRBD2 (5 bases each). From germline, CDR1 is SGHVS and CDR2 FQNEAQ. This CDR3 is built from 13 residues. The V and J ends lost 8 bases and 8 bases respectively, with 16 bases between them. The DNA for the CDR3 is TGTGCCAGCGCGGATGTCGGGGCCTATGAGCAGTTCTTC. Its translation: CASADVGAYEQFF.

The J gene is TRBJ1-4, the V gene TRBV7-9; TRBD1 is a possible D gene (6 bases). The CDR3 spans 15 residues. V lost 3 bases and J 4 bases, leaving 12 bases between the germline ends. Per germline, CDR1 SEHNR and CDR2 FQNEAQ (reference sequence). The CDR3 nucleotides are TGTGCCAGCAGCTTTCACAGGGTCTATAATGAAAAACTGTTTTTT. Its protein is CASSFHRVYNEKLFF.

As DNA, the CDR3 is TGTGCCAGCAGCATTAATGGGGGTTCGTTCGAGCAGTACTTC. Its protein product is CASSINGGSFEQYF. The chain uses TRBV5-4 and TRBJ2-7; D might be TRBD1 or TRBD2, each matching 5 bases. Trimming left V 4 bases short and J 6 bases short, with 17 bases between. CDR3 length: 14 amino acids. The germline gives CDR1 SGHNT, CDR2 YYREEE (reference sequence).

This rearrangement joins TRBV18 to TRBJ2-5; the D is unclear. The CDR3 has 15 amino acids. Germline-derived CDR1 and CDR2 are KGHSH and LQKENI. V was pared by 6 bases and J by 1 base, with 15 bases between. Written as DNA, the CDR3 is TGTGCCAGCTCCCGAAGATCAGGCGGCCAAGAGACCCAGTACTTC. Translating gives CASSRRSGGQETQYF.

The chain recombines TRBV28 with TRBJ2-3; unclear D gene. V was shortened by 5 bases and J by 0 bases, with 12 bases between the two germline ends. Germline V gene lookup returns CDR1 MDHEN and CDR2 SYDVKM. This CDR3 is 15 amino acids long. The CDR3 loop is CASSQLTSSTDTQYF. CDR3 in DNA: TGTGCCAGCAGTCAACTGACGTCTAGCACAGATACGCAGTATTTT.